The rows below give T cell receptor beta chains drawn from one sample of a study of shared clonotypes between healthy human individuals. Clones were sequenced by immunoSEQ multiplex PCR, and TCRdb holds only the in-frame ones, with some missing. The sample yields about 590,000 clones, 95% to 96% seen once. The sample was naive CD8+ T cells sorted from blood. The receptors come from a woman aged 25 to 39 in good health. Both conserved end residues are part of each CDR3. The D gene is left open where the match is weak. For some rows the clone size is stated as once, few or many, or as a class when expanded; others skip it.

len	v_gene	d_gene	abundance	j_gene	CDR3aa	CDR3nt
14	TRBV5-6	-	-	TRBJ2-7	CASSLDWQGSEQYF	TGTGCCAGCAGCTTGGACTGGCAGGGCTCCGAGCAGTACTTC
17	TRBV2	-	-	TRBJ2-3	CARNRLEAVPSTDTQYF	TGTGCCAGAAACCGACTTGAAGCGGTTCCTAGCACAGATACGCAGTATTTT
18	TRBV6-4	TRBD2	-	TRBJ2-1	CASSDSKRELVQSNEQFF	TGTGCCAGCAGTGACTCGAAGCGGGAGTTAGTCCAATCGAATGAGCAGTTCTTC
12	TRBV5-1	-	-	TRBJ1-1	CASRSDNTEAFF	TGCGCCAGCAGGTCAGATAACACTGAAGCTTTCTTT
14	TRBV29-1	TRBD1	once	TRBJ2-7	CSVDPTGGKNEQYF	TGCAGCGTTGACCCGACAGGGGGTAAGAACGAGCAGTACTTC
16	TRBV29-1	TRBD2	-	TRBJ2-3	CSAASTSGRDTDTQYF	TGCAGCGCCGCCTCAACTAGCGGGAGAGACACAGATACGCAGTATTTT
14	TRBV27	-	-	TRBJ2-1	CASSLGTPRAEQFF	TGTGCCAGCAGTTTAGGGACGCCCAGGGCTGAGCAGTTCTTC
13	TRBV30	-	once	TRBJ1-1	CAWSGGVGTEAFF	TGTGCCTGGAGTGGGGGGGTCGGAACTGAAGCTTTCTTT
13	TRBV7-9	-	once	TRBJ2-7	CASSIGSTYEQYF	TGTGCCAGCAGCATCGGGTCCACCTACGAGCAGTACTTC
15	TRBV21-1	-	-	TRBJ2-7	CASSTVGGRYHEQYF	TGTGCCAGCAGTACAGTTGGCGGGCGGTATCACGAGCAGTACTTC
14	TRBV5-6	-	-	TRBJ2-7	CASSLGGRVYEQYF	TGTGCCAGCAGCTTGGGGGGTAGGGTCTACGAGCAGTACTTC
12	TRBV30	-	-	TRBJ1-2	CAWSHYTYGYTF	TGTGCCTGGAGTCACTACACCTATGGCTACACCTTC
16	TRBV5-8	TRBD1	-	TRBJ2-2	CASSHGAPQGTGELFF	TGTGCCAGCAGCCACGGTGCCCCACAGGGGACCGGGGAGCTGTTTTTT
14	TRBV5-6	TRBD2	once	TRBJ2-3	CASTTGGLTDTQYF	TGTGCCAGCACGACGGGGGGGCTCACAGATACGCAGTATTTT
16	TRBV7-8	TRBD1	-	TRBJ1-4	CASSWHRGKGNEKLFF	TGTGCCAGCAGCTGGCACAGGGGTAAGGGTAATGAAAAACTGTTTTTT
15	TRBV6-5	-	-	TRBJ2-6	CASSYSQAGANVLTF	TGTGCCAGCAGTTACTCACAGGCTGGGGCCAACGTCCTGACTTTC
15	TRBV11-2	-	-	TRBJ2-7	CASSLEAPVSYEQYF	TGTGCCAGCAGCTTAGAGGCACCTGTCTCCTACGAGCAGTACTTC
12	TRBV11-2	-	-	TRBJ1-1	CASSFSGTEAFF	TGTGCCAGCAGCTTCAGCGGGACTGAAGCTTTCTTT
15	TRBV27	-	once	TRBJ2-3	CASGLGLTSTDTQYF	TGTGCCAGCGGCCTGGGCCTCACTAGCACAGATACGCAGTATTTT
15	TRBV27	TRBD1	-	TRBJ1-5	CASSLGPGTDQPQHF	TGTGCCAGCAGTTTAGGCCCCGGGACAGATCAGCCCCAGCATTTT
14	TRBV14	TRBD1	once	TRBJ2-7	CASSFGQGSYEQYF	TGTGCCAGCAGCTTCGGACAGGGTTCCTACGAGCAGTACTTC
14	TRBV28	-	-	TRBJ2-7	CASSLQLRGDEQYF	TGTGCCAGCAGCCTACAACTTAGGGGCGACGAGCAGTACTTC
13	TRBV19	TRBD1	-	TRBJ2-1	CASSIGPTGGEFF	TGTGCCAGTAGTATAGGCCCGACAGGGGGTGAGTTCTTC
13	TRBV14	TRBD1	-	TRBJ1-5	CASSYRGNQPQHF	TGTGCCAGCAGCTACAGGGGGAATCAGCCCCAGCATTTT
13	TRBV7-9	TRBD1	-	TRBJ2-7	CASGDRGIDEQYF	TGTGCCAGCGGGGACAGGGGGATTGACGAGCAGTACTTC
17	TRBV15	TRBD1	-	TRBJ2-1	CATSRDRGGTGDNEQFF	TGTGCCACCAGCAGAGATCGAGGTGGGACAGGGGACAATGAGCAGTTCTTC
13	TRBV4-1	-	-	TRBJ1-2	CASGGGHGYGYTF	TGCGCCAGCGGAGGGGGTCACGGCTATGGCTACACCTTC
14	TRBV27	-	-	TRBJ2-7	CASSLGGTVYEQYF	TGTGCCAGCAGTTTGGGGGGGACAGTCTACGAGCAGTACTTC
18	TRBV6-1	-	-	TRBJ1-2	CASSESLSVRGWTYGYTF	TGTGCCAGCAGTGAATCGTTGTCGGTTAGAGGGTGGACATATGGCTACACCTTC
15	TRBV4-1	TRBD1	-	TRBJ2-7	CASSPRGTGSYEQYF	TGCGCCAGCAGCCCAAGAGGGACAGGGTCCTACGAGCAGTACTTC
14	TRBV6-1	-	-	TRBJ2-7	CASSERGSSYEQYF	TGTGCCAGCAGTGAAAGGGGTTCCTCCTACGAGCAGTACTTC
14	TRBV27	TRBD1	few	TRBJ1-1	CASSLGQANTEAFF	TGTGCCAGCAGTTTGGGACAGGCGAACACTGAAGCTTTCTTT
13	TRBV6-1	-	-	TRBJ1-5	CASSWWFGQPQHF	TGTGCCAGCAGTTGGTGGTTTGGTCAGCCCCAGCATTTT
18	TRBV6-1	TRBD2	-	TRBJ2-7	CASSEYPLAGEGSYEQYF	TGTGCCAGCAGTGAATATCCCCTAGCGGGAGAAGGGTCCTACGAGCAGTACTTC
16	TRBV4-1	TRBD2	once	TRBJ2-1	CASSQGWLAGYNEQFF	TGCGCCAGCAGCCAAGGTTGGCTAGCGGGTTACAATGAGCAGTTCTTC
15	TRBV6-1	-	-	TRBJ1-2	CASSEAPAGYYGYTF	TGTGCCAGCAGTGAAGCGCCCGCAGGATACTATGGCTACACCTTC
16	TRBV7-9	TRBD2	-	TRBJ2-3	CASSYGLAGGPDTQYF	TGTGCCAGCAGCTATGGACTAGCGGGAGGGCCAGATACGCAGTATTTT
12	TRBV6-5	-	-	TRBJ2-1	CASSSDYNEQFF	TGTGCCAGCTCTAGCGATTACAATGAGCAGTTCTTC
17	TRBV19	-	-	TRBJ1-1	CASTSPPHSLMNTEAFF	TGTGCCAGTACCAGCCCGCCCCACAGCCTCATGAACACTGAAGCTTTCTTT
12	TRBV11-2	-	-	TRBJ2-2	CASRTPSGELFF	TGTGCCAGCAGAACCCCATCTGGGGAGCTGTTTTTT
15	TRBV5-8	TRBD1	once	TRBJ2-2	CASSFGTVYTGELFF	TGTGCCAGCAGCTTCGGGACAGTATACACCGGGGAGCTGTTTTTT
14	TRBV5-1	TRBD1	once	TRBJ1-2	CASSFTGGSYGYTF	TGCGCCAGCAGCTTTACAGGGGGCAGCTATGGCTACACCTTC
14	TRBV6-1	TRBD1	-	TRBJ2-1	CASSWIAGGNEQFF	TGTGCCAGCTCCTGGATAGCAGGGGGCAATGAGCAGTTCTTC
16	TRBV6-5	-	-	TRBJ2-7	CASSYSDLTAAYEQYF	TGTGCCAGCAGTTACTCGGACTTGACGGCAGCCTACGAGCAGTACTTC
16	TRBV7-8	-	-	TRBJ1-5	CASSPRRGMSNQPQHF	TGTGCCAGCAGCCCACGCCGGGGGATGAGCAATCAGCCCCAGCATTTT